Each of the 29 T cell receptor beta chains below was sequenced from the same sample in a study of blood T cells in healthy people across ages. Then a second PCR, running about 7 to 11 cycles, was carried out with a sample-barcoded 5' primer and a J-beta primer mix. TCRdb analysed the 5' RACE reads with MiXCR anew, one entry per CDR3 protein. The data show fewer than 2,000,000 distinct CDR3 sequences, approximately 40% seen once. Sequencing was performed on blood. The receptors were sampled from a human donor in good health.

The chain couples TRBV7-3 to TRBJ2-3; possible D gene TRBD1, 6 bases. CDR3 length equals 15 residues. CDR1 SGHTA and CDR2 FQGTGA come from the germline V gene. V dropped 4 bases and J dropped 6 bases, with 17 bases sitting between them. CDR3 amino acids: CASSSRDTRADTQYF. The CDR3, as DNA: TGTGCCAGCAGCTCCCGGGACACTCGCGCGGATACGCAGTATTTT.

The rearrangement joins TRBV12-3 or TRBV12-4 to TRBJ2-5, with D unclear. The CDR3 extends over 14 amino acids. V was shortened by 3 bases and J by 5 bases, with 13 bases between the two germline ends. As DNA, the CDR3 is TGTGCCAGCAGTTTTCAAAGCCCCGGGGAGACCCAGTACTTC. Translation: CASSFQSPGETQYF.

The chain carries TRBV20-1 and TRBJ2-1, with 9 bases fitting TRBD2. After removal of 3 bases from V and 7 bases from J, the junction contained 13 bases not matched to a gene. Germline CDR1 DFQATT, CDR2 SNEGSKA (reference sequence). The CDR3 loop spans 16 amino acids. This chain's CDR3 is CSASIVRAGGGNEQFF. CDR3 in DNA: TGCAGTGCTAGTATCGTGCGAGCGGGGGGCGGTAATGAGCAGTTCTTC.

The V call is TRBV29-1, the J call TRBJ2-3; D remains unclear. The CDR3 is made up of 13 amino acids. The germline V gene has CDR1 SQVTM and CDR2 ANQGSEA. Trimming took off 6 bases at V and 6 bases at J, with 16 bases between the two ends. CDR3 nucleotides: TGCAGCGTAGCATGGGCTCCGAGGGATACGCAGTATTTT. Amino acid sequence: CSVAWAPRDTQYF.

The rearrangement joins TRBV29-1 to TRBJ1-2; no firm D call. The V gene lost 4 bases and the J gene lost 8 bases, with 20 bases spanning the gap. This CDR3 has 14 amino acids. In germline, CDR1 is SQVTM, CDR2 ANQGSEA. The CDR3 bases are TGCAGCGTTGCCCGAGGGTTCAGCTCCTGGGGCTACACCTTC. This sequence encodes CSVARGFSSWGYTF.

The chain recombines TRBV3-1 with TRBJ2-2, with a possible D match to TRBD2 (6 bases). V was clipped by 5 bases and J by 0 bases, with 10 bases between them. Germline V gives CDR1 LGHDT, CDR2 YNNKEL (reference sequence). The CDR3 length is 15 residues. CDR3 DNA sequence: TGTGCCAGCAGCTACTGGGGGGCGAACACCGGGGAGCTGTTTTTT. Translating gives CASSYWGANTGELFF.

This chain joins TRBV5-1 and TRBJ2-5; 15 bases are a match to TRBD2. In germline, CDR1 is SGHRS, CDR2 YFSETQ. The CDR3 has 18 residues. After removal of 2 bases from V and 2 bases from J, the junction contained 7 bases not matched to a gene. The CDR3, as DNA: TGCGCCAGCAGCTTTGGACTAGCGGGGGGGCCTGGTCAAGAGACCCAGTACTTC. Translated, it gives CASSFGLAGGPGQETQYF.

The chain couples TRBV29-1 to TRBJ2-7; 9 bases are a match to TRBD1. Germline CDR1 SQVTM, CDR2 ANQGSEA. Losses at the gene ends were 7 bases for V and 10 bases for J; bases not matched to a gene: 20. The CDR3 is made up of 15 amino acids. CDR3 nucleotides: TGCAGCGCTACGGACGGACAGGGGTTCAAAAACGTTCAGTACTTC. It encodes CSATDGQGFKNVQYF.

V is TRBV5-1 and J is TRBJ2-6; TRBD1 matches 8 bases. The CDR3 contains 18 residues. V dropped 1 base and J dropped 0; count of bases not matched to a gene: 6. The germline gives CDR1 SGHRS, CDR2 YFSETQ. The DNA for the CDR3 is TGCGCCAGCAGCTTGACAGGGGGTCTTGTCTCTGGGGCCAACGTCCTGACTTTC. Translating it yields CASSLTGGLVSGANVLTF.

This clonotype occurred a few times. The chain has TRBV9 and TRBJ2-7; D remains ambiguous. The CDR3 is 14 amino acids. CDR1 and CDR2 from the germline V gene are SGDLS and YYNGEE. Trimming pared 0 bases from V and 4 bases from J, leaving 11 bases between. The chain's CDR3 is CASSVGGFQYEQYF. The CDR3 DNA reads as TGTGCCAGCAGCGTAGGGGGATTTCAGTACGAGCAGTACTTC. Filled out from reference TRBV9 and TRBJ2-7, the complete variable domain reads DSGVTQTPKHLITATGQRVTLRCSPRSGDLSVYWYQQSLDQGLQFLIQYYNGEERAKGNILERFSAQQFPDLHSELNLSSLELGDSALYFCASSVGGFQYEQYFGPGTRLTVT.

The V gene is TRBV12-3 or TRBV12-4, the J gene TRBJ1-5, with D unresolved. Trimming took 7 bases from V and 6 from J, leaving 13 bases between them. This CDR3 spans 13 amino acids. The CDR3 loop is CASKESGGQPQHF. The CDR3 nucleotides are TGTGCCAGCAAGGAGTCAGGCGGTCAGCCCCAGCATTTT.

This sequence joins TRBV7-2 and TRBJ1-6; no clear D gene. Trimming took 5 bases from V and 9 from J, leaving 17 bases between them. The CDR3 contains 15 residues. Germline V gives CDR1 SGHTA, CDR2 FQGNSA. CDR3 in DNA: TGTGCCAGCAGCCCTATCGGCAGCGTCGGTTCACCCCTCCACTTT. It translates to CASSPIGSVGSPLHF.

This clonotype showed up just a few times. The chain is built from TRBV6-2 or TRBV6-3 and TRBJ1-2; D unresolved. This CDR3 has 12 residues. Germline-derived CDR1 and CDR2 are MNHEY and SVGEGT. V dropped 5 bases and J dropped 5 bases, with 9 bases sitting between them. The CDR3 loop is CASSQVVYGYTF. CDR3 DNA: TGTGCCAGCAGTCAGGTGGTGTATGGCTACACCTTC.

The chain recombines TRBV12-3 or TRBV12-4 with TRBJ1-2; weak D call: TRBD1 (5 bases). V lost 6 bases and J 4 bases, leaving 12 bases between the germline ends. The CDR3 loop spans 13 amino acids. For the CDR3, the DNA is TGTGCCAGCAGGGAACCGGGACGCTATGGCTACACCTTC. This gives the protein CASREPGRYGYTF.

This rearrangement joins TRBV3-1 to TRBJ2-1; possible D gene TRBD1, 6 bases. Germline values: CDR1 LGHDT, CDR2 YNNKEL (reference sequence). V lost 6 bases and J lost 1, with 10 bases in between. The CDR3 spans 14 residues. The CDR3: CASSSDRSYNEQFF. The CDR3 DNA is TGTGCCAGCAGTTCAGACAGGTCCTACAATGAGCAGTTCTTC.

The CDR3 loop reads CASSHEARGTEAFF. The CDR3 DNA follows: TGCGCCAGCAGCCACGAAGCCAGGGGGACTGAAGCTTTCTTT. This sequence joins TRBV5-1 and TRBJ1-1, with 7 bases lining up with TRBD1. The CDR3 is 14 amino acids. Germline CDR1 SGHRS, CDR2 YFSETQ. Losses at the gene ends were 4 bases for V and 5 bases for J; bases not matched to a gene: 8.

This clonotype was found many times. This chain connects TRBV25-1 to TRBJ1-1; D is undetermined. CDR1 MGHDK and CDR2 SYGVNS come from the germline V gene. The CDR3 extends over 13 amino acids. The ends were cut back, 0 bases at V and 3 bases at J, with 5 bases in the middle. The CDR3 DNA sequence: TGTGCCAGCAGTGAATATAGGTACACTGAAGCTTTCTTT. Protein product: CASSEYRYTEAFF.

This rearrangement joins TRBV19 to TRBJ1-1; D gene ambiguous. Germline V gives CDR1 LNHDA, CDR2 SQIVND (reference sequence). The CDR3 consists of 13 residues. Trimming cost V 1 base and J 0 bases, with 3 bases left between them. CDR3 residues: CASSIALNTEAFF. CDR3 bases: TGTGCCAGTAGTATAGCCTTGAACACTGAAGCTTTCTTT.

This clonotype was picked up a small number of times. CDR3: CSAQAGGIYEQYF. DNA for the CDR3: TGCAGTGCCCAAGCGGGGGGCATCTACGAGCAGTACTTC. This chain links TRBV20-1 with TRBJ2-7, with TRBD2 identical over 9 bases. CDR3 size: 13 residues. V was clipped by 6 bases and J by 3 bases; unmatched bases: 6. Germline V gives CDR1 DFQATT, CDR2 SNEGSKA (reference sequence).

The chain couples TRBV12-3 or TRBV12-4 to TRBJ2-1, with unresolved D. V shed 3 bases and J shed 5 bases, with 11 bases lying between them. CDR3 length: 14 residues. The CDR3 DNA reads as TGTGCCAGCAGTTTGTCAGCGTCCCACAATGAGCAGTTCTTC. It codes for CASSLSASHNEQFF.

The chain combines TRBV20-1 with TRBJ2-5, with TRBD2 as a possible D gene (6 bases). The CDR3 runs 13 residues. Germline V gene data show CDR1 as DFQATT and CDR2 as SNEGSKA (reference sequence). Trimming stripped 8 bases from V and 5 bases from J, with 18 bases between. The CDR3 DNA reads TGCAGTTCGCGGGGATTGGGTAGGGAGACCCAGTACTTC. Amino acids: CSSRGLGRETQYF.

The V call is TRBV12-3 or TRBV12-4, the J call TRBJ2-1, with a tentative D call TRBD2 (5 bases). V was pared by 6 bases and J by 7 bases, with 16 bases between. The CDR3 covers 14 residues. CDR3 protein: CASSRLGSENEQFF. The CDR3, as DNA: TGTGCCAGCAGCCGCCTGGGGAGCGAAAATGAGCAGTTCTTC.

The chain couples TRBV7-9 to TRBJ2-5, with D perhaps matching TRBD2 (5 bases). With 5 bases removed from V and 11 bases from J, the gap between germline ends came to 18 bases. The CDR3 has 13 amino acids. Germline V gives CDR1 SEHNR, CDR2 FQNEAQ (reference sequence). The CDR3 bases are TGTGCCAGCAGCAACCTCCAGGCTGGGGAGCAGTACTTC. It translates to CASSNLQAGEQYF.

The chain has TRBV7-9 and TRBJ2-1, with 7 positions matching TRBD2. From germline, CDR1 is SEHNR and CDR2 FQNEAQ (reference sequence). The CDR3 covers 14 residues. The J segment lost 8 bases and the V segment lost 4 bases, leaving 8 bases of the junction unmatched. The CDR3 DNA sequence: TGTGCCAGCAGCTCAGCGGTGGGGAGGGATGAGCAGTTCTTC. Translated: CASSSAVGRDEQFF.

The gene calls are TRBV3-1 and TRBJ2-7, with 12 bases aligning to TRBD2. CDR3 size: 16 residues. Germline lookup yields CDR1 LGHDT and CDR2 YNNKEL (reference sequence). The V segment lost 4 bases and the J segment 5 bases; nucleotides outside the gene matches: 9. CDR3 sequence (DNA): TGTGCCAGCAGCCCCCCGACTAGCGGGGGACAGAACGAGCAGTACTTC. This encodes CASSPPTSGGQNEQYF.

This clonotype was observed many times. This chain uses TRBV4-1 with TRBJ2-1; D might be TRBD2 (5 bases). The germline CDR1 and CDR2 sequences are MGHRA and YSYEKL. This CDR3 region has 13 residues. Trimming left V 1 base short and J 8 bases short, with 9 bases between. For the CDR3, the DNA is TGCGCCAGCAGCCAAGTGTGGGGAGATGAGCAGTTCTTC. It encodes CASSQVWGDEQFF.

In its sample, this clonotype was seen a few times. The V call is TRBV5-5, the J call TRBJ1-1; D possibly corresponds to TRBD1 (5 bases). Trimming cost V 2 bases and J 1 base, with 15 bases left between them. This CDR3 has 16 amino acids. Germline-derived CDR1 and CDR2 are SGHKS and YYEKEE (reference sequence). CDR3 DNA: TGTGCCAGCAGCTTCCGCTTCACAGGAGCGAACACTGAAGCTTTCTTT. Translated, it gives CASSFRFTGANTEAFF. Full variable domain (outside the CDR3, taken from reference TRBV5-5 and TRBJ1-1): DAGVTQSPTHLIKTRGQQVTLRCSPISGHKSVSWYQQVLGQGPQFIFQYYEKEERGRGNFPDRFSARQFPNYSSELNVNALLLGDSALYLCASSFRFTGANTEAFFGQGTRLTVV.

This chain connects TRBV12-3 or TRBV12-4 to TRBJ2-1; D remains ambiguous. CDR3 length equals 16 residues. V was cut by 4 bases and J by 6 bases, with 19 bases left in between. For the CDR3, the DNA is TGTGCCAGCAGTTCCACTCTAGGGAAGGATCGCAATGAGCAGTTCTTC. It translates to CASSSTLGKDRNEQFF.

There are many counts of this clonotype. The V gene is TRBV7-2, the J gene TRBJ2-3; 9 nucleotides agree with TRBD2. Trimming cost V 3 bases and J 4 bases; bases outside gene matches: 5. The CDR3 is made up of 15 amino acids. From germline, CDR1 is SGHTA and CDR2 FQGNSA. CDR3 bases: TGTGCCAGCAGCTTGGCGGGGGGGCGAGCAGATACGCAGTATTTT. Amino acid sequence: CASSLAGGRADTQYF.